The sample holds many counts of the clone carrying this T cell receptor (beta chain). The data are from a study of human T cells and chemical hapten exposure. It was from unfractionated whole blood that total RNA was extracted. Trimming removed 2 bases from V and 2 bases from J, with 10 bases in between. The CDR3 extends over 14 amino acids. Per the authors' pipeline: Sampled TCR counts reached a median of roughly 100,000 per sample, with values ranging from roughly 23,224 to 700,000. Each CDR3 protein gets one entry after TCRdb re-called the 5' RACE reads with MiXCR. None of the V and J calls come from the authors' own analysis; TCRdb made them. The table lists approximately 140,000 distinct CDR3 sequences, around 4% of them singletons.

The receptor comes from a female donor in good health. The chain has TRBV12-3 or TRBV12-4 and TRBJ2-7; a weak D match, TRBD1 (6 bases). Here the CDR3 reads CASSLIQGAYEQYF. Here the CDR3 DNA reads TGTGCCAGCAGTTTAATACAGGGCGCCTACGAGCAGTACTTC.